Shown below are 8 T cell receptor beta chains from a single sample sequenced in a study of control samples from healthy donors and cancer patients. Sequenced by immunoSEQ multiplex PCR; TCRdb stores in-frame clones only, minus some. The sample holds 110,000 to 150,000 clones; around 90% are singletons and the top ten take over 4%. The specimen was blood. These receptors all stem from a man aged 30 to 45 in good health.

The CDR3 nucleotides read TGTGCCAGCAGTCGCCGGGACAATGAGTACGAGCAGTACTTC. It specifies CASSRRDNEYEQYF. The rearrangement joins TRBV27 to TRBJ2-7, with TRBD1 as a possible D gene (6 bases). Trimming took 5 bases from V and 4 from J, leaving 15 bases between them. CDR1 is MNHEY and CDR2 is SMNVEV in the germline V gene (reference sequence). The CDR3 is made up of 14 amino acids.

CDR3 loop: CASSSGGSTDTQYF. The CDR3 region has the DNA TGTGCCAGCAGTAGCGGGGGGAGCACAGATACGCAGTATTTT. J is TRBJ2-3 and V is TRBV6-5; 9 bases are shared with TRBD2. Trimming at V came to 5 bases and at J to 0 bases, leaving 0 bases not matched to a gene. Germline loops: CDR1 MNHEY, CDR2 SVGAGI. This CDR3 is 14 amino acids long.

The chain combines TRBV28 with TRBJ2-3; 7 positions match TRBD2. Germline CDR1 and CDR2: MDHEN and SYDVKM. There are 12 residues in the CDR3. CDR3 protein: CTVGRESDTQYF. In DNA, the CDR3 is TGTACGGTTGGGCGGGAGTCCGATACGCAGTATTTT.

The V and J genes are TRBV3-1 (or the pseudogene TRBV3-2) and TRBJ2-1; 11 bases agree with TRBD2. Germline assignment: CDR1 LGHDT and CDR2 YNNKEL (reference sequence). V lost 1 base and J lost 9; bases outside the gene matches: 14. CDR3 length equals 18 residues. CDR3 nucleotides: TGTGCCAGCAGCCAAGGCATCTTTACTAGCGGGGGACCAGGTGAGCAGTTCTTC. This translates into CASSQGIFTSGGPGEQFF.

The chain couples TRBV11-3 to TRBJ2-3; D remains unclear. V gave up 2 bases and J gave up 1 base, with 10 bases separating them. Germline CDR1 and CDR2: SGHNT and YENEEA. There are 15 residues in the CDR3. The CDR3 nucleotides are TGTGCCAGCAGCTTACCGCTAGGCGGCACAGATACGCAGTATTTT. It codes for CASSLPLGGTDTQYF.

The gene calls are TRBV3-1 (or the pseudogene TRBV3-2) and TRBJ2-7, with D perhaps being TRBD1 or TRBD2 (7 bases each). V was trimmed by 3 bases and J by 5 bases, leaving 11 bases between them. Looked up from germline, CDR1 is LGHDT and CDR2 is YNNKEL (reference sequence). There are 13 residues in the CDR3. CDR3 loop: CASSQGGGNEQYF. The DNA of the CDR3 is TGTGCCAGCAGCCAGGGAGGGGGCAACGAGCAGTACTTC.

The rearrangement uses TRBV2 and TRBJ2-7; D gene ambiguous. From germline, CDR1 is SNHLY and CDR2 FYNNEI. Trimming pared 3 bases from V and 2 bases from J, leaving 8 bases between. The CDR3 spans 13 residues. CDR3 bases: TGTGCCAGCAGTGAGGGCAGGACCTACGAGCAGTACTTC. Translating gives CASSEGRTYEQYF.

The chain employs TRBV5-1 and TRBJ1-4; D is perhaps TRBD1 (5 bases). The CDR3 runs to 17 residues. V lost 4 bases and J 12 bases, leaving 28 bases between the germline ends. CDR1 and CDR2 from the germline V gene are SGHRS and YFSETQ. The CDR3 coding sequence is TGCGCCAGCAGCGCGCGGGGGTTCGTGGAGGTCTCGGGGCAACTGTTTTTT. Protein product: CASSARGFVEVSGQLFF.